This T cell receptor beta chain stems from a study of technical replicates of blood from a few donors. The CDR3 loop spans 14 amino acids. The germline gives CDR1 SGHVS, CDR2 FQNEAQ. Trimming removed 2 bases at V and 0 bases at J, with 7 bases between. The table came from immunoSEQ multiplex PCR; TCRdb's copy has only in-frame clones and leaves some out. The sample contains over 75,000 clones, about 97% of which appear only once. V usage is TRBV7-8 and J usage is TRBJ1-2, with TRBD1 as a possible D gene (5 bases). The clonotype originates from a human donor in good health. Sequencing input: T cells isolated from PBMCs. CDR3 residues: CASSLTGSNYGYTF. CDR3 bases: TGTGCCAGCAGCTTAACAGGTTCTAACTATGGCTACACCTTC.